A selection of T cell receptor beta chains follows, all from one sample in a study of T cells in Graves' hyperthyroidism and ophthalmopathy. TCRdb passed the multiplex PCR reads through MiXCR, listing each CDR3 protein once. Of 500,000 or so distinct CDR3 sequences in the sample, approximately 16% were seen once. Material for sequencing was blood. The origin of the receptors is a woman in her thirties with Graves' ophthalmopathy. Each CDR3 is given with its conserved first and last residue. The listing skips clone size in some rows; elsewhere it reads once, few, many or a size class.

v_call: TRBV19
j_call: TRBJ1-5
clone_size: few
cdr3_aa: CASSISSRGDQPQHF

v_call: TRBV6-1
j_call: TRBJ1-1
clone_size: NA
cdr3_aa: CASRDGQGWTEAFF

v_call: TRBV25-1
j_call: TRBJ1-1
clone_size: few
cdr3_aa: CASSVKRTRTQNTEAFF

v_call: TRBV28
j_call: TRBJ2-7
clone_size: many
cdr3_aa: CASSLADPRSEQYF

v_call: TRBV9
j_call: TRBJ2-2
clone_size: few
cdr3_aa: CASSAMRQGNTGELFF

v_call: TRBV20-1
j_call: TRBJ2-1
clone_size: NA
cdr3_aa: CSARDRGLSNEQFF

v_call: TRBV12-3/TRBV12-4
j_call: TRBJ2-7
clone_size: many
cdr3_aa: CASSLAQGLGEQYF

v_call: TRBV7-9
j_call: TRBJ2-2
clone_size: few
cdr3_aa: CASSSRLAPNTGELFF

v_call: TRBV20-1
j_call: TRBJ2-2
clone_size: NA
cdr3_aa: CSAKTRDTESRPRHRSFTGELFF

v_call: TRBV6-2/TRBV6-3
j_call: TRBJ2-3
clone_size: NA
cdr3_aa: CASTPDSTDTQYF

v_call: TRBV5-1
j_call: TRBJ2-7
clone_size: NA
cdr3_aa: CASSLVDGGHEQYF

v_call: TRBV4-3
j_call: TRBJ1-1
clone_size: few
cdr3_aa: CASSQASTLNTEAFF

v_call: TRBV7-2
j_call: TRBJ1-2
clone_size: NA
cdr3_aa: CASSYVTGFIGGLSYGYTF

v_call: TRBV5-4
j_call: TRBJ2-5
clone_size: NA
cdr3_aa: CASSSQGQGAETQYF

v_call: TRBV20-1
j_call: TRBJ2-7
clone_size: many
cdr3_aa: CSAPRTGSSYEQYF

v_call: TRBV28
j_call: TRBJ1-2
clone_size: many
cdr3_aa: CASSLGKKSGYTF